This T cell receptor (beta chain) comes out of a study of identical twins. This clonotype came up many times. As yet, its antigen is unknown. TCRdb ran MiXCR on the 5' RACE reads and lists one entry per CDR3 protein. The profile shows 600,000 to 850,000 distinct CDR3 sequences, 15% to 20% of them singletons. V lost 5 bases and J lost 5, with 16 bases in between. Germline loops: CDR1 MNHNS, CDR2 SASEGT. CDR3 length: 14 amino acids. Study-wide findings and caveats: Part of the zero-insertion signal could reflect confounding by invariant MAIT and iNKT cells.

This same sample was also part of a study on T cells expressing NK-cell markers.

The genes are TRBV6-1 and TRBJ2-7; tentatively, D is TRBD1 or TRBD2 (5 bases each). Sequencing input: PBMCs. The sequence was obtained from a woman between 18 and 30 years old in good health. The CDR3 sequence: CASSRDGPLDEQYF. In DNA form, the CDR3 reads TGTGCCAGCAGTAGGGACGGCCCTTTGGACGAGCAGTACTTC.